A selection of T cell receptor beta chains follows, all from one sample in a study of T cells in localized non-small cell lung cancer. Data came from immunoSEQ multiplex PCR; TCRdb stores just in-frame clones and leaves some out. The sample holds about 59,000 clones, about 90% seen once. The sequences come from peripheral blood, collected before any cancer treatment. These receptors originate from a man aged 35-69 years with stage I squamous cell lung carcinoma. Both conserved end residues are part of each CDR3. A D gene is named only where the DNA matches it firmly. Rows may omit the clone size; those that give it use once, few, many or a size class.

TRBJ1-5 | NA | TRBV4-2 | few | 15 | TGTGCCAGCAGCCAAGTGACCACAGGGTATCAGCCCCAGCATTTT | CASSQVTTGYQPQHF
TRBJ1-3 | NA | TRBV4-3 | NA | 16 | TGCGCCAGCAGCCAGGACAGTTCGTCTGCTGGAAACACCATATATTTT | CASSQDSSSAGNTIYF
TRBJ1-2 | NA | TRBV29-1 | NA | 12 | TGCAGCGTTGAAACAGTAGACCGGGGCTACACCTTC | CSVETVDRGYTF
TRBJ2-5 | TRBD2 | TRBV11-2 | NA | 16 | TGTGCCAGCAGCTCCCGACTAGCGGGGTACCAAGAGACCCAGTACTTC | CASSSRLAGYQETQYF
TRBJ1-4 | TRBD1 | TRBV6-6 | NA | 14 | TGTGCCAGCAGTTACAGGGGGACAGCTGAAAAACTGTTTTTT | CASSYRGTAEKLFF
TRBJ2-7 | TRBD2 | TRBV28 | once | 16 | TGTGCCAGCAGTTCATCGACTAGCGGGGGAATTAAGGAGCAGTACTTC | CASSSSTSGGIKEQYF
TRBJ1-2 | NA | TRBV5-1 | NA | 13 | TGCGCCAGCAGCGCGACCCCTAACTATGGCTACACCTTC | CASSATPNYGYTF
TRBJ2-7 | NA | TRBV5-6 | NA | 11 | TGTGCCAGCAGCTCCGCCTACGAGCAGTACTTC | CASSSAYEQYF
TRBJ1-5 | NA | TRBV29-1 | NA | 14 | TGCAGCGTTACTCTTGCAGGGGGCAATCAGCCCCAGCATTTT | CSVTLAGGNQPQHF
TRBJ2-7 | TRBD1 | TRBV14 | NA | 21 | TGTGCCAGCAGCTATCCCACAGGGGGCGCTTTAATCGTATTTTTCCGGGGCGAGCAGTACTTC | CASSYPTGGALIVFFRGEQYF
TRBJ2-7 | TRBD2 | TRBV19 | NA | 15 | TGTGCCAGTAGTATCTCCCTAGCGGGGTTCTACGAGCAGTACTTC | CASSISLAGFYEQYF
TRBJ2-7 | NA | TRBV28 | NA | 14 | TGTGCCAGCAGCTCGGACGCGAGCTCCTACGAGCAGTACTTC | CASSSDASSYEQYF
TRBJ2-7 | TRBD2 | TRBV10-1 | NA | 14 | TGCGCCAGCAGTAAGACTAGCGGGAGTTACGAGCAGTACTTC | CASSKTSGSYEQYF
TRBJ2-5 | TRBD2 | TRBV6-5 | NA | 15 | TGTGCCAGCAGTTACTCGGCGCTAGCGGGTGAGACCCAGTACTTC | CASSYSALAGETQYF
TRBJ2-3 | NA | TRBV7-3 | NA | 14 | TGTGCCAGCAGCGAGGCGCAGGATGGGGATACGCAGTATTTT | CASSEAQDGDTQYF
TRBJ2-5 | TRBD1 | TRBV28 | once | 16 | TGTGCCAGCAGTTTTTATGGGACAGGGAGTCAGGAGACCCAGTACTTC | CASSFYGTGSQETQYF
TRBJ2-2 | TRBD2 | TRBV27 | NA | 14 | TGTGCCAGCAGTGGACTAGCGAACACCGGGGAGCTGTTTTTT | CASSGLANTGELFF
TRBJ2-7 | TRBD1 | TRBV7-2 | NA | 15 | TGTGCCAGCAGCCCTCCGGGACAGGGCTTTTACGAGCAGTACTTC | CASSPPGQGFYEQYF
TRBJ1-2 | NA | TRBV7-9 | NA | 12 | TGTGCCAGCAGCTCTCAGCCCGGGGGCTACACCTTC | CASSSQPGGYTF
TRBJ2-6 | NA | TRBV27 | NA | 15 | TGTGCCAGCAGGTCCTTTGGCTCTGGGGCCAACGTCCTGACTTTC | CASRSFGSGANVLTF
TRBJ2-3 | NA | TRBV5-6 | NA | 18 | TGTGCCAGCAGCTTAACCCCCCGGGACTCTTTTTACGCAGATACGCAGTATTTT | CASSLTPRDSFYADTQYF
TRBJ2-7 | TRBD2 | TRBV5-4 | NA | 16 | TGTGCCAGCAGCCCTGATAGCGGGAGGGCCTCCTACGAGCAGTACTTC | CASSPDSGRASYEQYF
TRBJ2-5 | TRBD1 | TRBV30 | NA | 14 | TGTGCCTGGAGTCGGGGCAGGGGGCAAGAGACCCAGTACTTC | CAWSRGRGQETQYF
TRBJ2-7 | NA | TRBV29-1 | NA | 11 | TGCAGCGTTGGGGTTATCTACGAGCAGTACTTC | CSVGVIYEQYF